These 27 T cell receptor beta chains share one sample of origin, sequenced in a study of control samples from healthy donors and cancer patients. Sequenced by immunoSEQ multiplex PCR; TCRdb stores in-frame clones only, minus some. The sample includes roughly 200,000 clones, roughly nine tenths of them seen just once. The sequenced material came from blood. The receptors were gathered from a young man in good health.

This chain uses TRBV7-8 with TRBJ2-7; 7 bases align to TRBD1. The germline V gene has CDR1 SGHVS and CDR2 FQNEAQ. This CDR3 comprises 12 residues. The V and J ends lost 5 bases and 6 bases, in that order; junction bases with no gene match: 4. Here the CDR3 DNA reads TGTGCCAGCAGCCGCGACAGGGTCGAGCAGTACTTC. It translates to CASSRDRVEQYF.

CDR3 sequence: CAISDGGVSTDTQYF. Written as DNA, the CDR3 is TGTGCCATCAGTGACGGGGGGGTGAGCACAGATACGCAGTATTTT. The V gene is TRBV10-3, the J gene TRBJ2-3, with 8 bases lining up with TRBD2. V trimming: 3 bases; J trimming: 0 bases; junction bases outside the gene matches: 2. Germline V gene data show CDR1 as ENHRY and CDR2 as SYGVKD. This CDR3 is 15 amino acids long.

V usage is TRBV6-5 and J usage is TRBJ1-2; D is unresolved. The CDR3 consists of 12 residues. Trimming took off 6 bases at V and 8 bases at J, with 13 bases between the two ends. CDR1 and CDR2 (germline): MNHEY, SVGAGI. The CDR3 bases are TGTGCCAGCAGACAATGGGGTAGGGGCTACACCTTC. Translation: CASRQWGRGYTF.

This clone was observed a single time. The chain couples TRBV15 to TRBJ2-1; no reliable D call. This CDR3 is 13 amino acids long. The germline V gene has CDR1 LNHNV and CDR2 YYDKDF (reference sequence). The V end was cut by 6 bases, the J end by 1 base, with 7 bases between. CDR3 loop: CATSGGSYNEQFF. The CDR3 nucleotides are TGTGCCACCAGTGGTGGTTCCTACAATGAGCAGTTCTTC.

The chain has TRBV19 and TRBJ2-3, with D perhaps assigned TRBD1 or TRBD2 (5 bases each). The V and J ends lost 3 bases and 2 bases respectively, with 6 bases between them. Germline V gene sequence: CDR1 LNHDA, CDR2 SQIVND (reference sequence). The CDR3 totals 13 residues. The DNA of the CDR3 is TGTGCCAGTAGTATTGGGACCACAGATACGCAGTATTTT. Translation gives CASSIGTTDTQYF. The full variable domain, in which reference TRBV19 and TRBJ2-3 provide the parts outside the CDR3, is DGGITQSPKYLFRKEGQNVTLSCEQNLNHDAMYWYRQDPGQGLRLIYYSQIVNDFQKGDIAEGYSVSREKKESFPLTVTSAQKNPTAFYLCASSIGTTDTQYFGPGTRLTVL.

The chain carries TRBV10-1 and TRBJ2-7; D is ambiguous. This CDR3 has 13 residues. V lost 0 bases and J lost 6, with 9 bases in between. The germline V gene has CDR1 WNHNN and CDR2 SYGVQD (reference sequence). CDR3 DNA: TGCGCCAGCAGTGAGTCGGCCCCGGGCGAGCAGTACTTC. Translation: CASSESAPGEQYF.

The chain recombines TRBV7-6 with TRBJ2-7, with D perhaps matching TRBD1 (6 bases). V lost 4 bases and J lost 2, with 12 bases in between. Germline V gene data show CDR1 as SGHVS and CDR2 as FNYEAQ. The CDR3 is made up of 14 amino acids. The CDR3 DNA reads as TGTGCCAGCAGCTCGTCGGGACATACCTACGAGCAGTACTTC. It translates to CASSSSGHTYEQYF.

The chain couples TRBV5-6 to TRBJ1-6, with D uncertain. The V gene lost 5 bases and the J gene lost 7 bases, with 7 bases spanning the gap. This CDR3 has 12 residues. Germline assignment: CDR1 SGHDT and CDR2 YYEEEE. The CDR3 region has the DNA TGTGCCAGCAGTTGGACGAATTCACCCCTCCACTTT. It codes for CASSWTNSPLHF.

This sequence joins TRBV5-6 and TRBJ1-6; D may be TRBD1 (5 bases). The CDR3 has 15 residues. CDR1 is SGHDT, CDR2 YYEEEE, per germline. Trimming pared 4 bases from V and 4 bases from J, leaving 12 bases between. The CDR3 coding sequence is TGTGCCAGCAGCATGCGGGGCGAATATAATTCACCCCTCCACTTT. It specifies CASSMRGEYNSPLHF.

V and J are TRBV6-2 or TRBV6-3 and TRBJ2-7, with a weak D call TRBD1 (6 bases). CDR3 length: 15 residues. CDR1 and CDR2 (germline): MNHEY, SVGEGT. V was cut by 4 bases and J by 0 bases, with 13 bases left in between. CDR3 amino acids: CASSSSGTPSYEQYF. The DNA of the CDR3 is TGTGCCAGCAGTTCCTCCGGGACACCCTCCTACGAGCAGTACTTC.

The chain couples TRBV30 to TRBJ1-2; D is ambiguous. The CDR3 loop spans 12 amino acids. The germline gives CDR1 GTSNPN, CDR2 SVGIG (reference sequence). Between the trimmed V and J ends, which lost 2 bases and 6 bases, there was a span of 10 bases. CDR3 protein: CAWSTEGHGYTF. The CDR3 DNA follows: TGTGCCTGGAGTACCGAAGGACATGGCTACACCTTC.

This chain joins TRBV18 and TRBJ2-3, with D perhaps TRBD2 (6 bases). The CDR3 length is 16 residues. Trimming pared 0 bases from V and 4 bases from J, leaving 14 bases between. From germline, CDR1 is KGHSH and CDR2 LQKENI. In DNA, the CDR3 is TGTGCCAGCTCACCACCTGGGGACTCCGGGGCAGATACGCAGTATTTT. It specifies CASSPPGDSGADTQYF.

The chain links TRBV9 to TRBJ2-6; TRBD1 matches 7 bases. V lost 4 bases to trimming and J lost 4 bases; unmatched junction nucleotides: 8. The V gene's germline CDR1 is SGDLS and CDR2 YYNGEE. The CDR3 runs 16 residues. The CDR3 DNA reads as TGTGCCAGCAGCCCCCGGACAGGCTCGGGGGCCAACGTCCTGACTTTC. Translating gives CASSPRTGSGANVLTF.

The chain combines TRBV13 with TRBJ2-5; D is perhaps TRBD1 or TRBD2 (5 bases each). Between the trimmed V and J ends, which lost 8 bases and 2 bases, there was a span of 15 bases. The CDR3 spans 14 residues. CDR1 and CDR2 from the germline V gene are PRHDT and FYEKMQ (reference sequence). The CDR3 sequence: CASALSGRQETQYF. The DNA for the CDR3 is TGTGCCAGCGCACTATCAGGGAGACAAGAGACCCAGTACTTC.

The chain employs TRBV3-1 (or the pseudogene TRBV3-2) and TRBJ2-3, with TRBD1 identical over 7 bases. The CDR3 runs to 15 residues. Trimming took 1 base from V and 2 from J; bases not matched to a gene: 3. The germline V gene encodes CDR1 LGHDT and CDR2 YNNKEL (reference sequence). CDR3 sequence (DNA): TGTGCCAGCAGCCAAGTGACAGGGCTCACAGATACGCAGTATTTT. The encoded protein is CASSQVTGLTDTQYF.

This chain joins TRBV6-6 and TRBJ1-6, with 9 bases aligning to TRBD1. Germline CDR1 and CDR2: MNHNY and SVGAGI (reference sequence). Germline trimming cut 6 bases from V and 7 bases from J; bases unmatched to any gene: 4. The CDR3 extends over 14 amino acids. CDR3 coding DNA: TGTGCCAGCAGAGCCGGGACAGGGAATTCACCCCTCCACTTT. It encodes CASRAGTGNSPLHF.

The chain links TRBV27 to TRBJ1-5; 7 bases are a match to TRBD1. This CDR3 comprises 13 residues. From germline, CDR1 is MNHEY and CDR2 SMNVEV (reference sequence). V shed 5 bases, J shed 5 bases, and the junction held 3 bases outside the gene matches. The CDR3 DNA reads TGTGCCAGCAGTCGGGACAGCGATCAGCCCCAGCATTTT. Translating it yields CASSRDSDQPQHF.

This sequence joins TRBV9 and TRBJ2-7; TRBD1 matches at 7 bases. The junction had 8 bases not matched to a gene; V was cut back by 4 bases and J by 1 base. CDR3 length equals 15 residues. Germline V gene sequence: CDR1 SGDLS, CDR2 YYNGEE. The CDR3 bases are TGTGCCAGCAGCTATCGGGACAGCCTGTCCTACGAGCAGTACTTC. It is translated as CASSYRDSLSYEQYF.

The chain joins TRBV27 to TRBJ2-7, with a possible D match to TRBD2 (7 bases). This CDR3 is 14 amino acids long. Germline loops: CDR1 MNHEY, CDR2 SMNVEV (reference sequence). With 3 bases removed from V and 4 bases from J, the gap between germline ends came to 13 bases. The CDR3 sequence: CASSFMGGPYEQYF. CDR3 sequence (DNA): TGTGCCAGCAGTTTCATGGGGGGGCCGTACGAGCAGTACTTC.

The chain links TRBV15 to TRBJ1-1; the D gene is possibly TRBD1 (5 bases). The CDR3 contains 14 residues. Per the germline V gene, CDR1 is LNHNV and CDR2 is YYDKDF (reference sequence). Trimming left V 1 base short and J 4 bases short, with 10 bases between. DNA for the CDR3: TGTGCCACCAGCAGAGCCCAGGGTGGCACTGAAGCTTTCTTT. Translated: CATSRAQGGTEAFF. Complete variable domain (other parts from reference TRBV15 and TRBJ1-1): DAMVIQNPRYQVTQFGKPVTLSCSQTLNHNVMYWYQQKSSQAPKLLFHYYDKDFNNEADTPDNFQSRRPNTSFCFLDIRSPGLGDTAMYLCATSRAQGGTEAFFGQGTRLTVV.

The CDR3 loop is CASSQDGTPPGLGAGELFF. In DNA form, the CDR3 reads TGTGCCAGCAGCCAAGATGGCACACCACCGGGACTAGGGGCCGGGGAGCTGTTTTTT. V is TRBV14 and J is TRBJ2-2, with 8 bases matching TRBD2. The CDR3 spans 19 residues. CDR1 is SGHDN and CDR2 is FVKESK in the germline V gene. Trimming at V came to 0 bases and at J to 6 bases, leaving 15 bases not matched to a gene.

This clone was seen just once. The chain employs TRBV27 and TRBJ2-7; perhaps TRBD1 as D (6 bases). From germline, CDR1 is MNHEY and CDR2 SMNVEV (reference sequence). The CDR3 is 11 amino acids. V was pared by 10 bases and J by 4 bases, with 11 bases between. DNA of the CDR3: TGTGCCATCAACGGACAGTACGAGCAGTACTTC. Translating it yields CAINGQYEQYF.

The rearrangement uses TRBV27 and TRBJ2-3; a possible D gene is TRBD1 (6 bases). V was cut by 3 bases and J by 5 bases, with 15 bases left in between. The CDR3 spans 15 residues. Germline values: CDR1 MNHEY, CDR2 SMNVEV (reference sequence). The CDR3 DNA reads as TGTGCCAGCAGTTTCCGGGACATCGGGCGAGATACGCAGTATTTT. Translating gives CASSFRDIGRDTQYF.

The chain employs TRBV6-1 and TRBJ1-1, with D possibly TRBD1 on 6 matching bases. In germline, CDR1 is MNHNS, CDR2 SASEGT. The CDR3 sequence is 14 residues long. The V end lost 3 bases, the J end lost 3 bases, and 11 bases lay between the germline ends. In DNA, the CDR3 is TGTGCCAGCAGTGACGGACAGCGATACACTGAAGCTTTCTTT. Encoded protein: CASSDGQRYTEAFF.

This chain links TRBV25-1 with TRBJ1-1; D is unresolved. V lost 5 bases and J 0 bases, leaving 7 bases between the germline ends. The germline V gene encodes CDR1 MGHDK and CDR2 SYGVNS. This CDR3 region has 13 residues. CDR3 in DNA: TGTGCCAGCAGTCCTAGGATGAACACTGAAGCTTTCTTT. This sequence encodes CASSPRMNTEAFF.

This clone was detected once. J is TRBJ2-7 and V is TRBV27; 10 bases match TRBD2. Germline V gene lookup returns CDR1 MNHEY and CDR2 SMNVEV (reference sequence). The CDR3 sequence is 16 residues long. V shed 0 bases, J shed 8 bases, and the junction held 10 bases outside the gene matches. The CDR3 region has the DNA TGTGCCAGCAGTTTATCGCCACTAGCGGGGACAACTCAGCAGTACTTC. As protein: CASSLSPLAGTTQQYF.

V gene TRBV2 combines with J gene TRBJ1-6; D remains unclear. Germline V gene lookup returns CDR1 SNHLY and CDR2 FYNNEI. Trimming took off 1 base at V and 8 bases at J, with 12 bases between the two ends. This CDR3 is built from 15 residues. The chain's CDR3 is CASSEGRAVDSPLHF. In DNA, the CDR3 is TGTGCCAGCAGTGAAGGTAGGGCTGTGGATTCACCCCTCCACTTT.